This T cell receptor (beta chain) was captured by sequencing in a study of blood T cells in healthy people across ages. Study outcomes and limitations: Possibly confounding the expanded clonotype changes was the fact that donor CMV status was unknown.

Trimming cost V 5 bases and J 6 bases, with 14 bases left between them. The CDR3 consists of 14 residues. Germline loops: CDR1 SGHTA, CDR2 FQGNSA. The study isolated at least 6.5 million PBMCs from each sample. About this clonotype itself: What it binds is not known.

A sample-barcoded 5' primer and a J-beta primer mix were used in a second PCR of about 7 to 12 cycles. TCRdb reprocessed the 5' RACE reads with MiXCR, giving one entry per CDR3 protein. The profile shows 1,800,000 or so distinct CDR3 sequences, around 40% of them singletons. This sequence originates from a human donor in good health. The chain employs TRBV7-2 and TRBJ2-1; weak D call: TRBD1 (5 bases). Sequencing was performed on blood. CDR3 nucleotides: TGTGCCAGCAGCCCCCCAACAGGTAGCAATGAGCAGTTCTTC. Its protein product is CASSPPTGSNEQFF.